The T cell receptor beta chain under discussion was sequenced for a study of CD8 T cells in Susac syndrome. With 6 bases removed from V and 2 bases from J, the gap between germline ends came to 14 bases. The CDR3 is 14 amino acids. CDR1 and CDR2 from the germline V gene are LNHNV and YYDKDF (reference sequence). Random hexamers primed reverse transcription of about 0.45 to 1 ug RNA. It was immunoSEQ multiplex PCR that amplified TCR beta CDR3 across 54 Vbeta and 13 Jbeta. Each CDR3 protein is one row after TCRdb ran MiXCR on the immunoSEQ multiplex PCR reads. There are 200,000 or so distinct CDR3 sequences in the sample; about 96% occur only once, and 0.093% lies in the top ten. As to this clonotype: Its antigen is not identified.

Findings and limits, study-wide: As acknowledged by the study, its TCR sequencing and HLA analysis included a relatively small number of individuals.

The chain links TRBV15 to TRBJ2-7; TRBD1 might be the D (6 bases). This receptor was obtained from a human donor with multiple sclerosis. Sequencing input: CD4+ T cells from PBMCs. The CDR3 protein is CATRTNRAPYEQYF. CDR3 DNA: TGTGCCACCAGGACAAACAGGGCACCCTACGAGCAGTACTTC.